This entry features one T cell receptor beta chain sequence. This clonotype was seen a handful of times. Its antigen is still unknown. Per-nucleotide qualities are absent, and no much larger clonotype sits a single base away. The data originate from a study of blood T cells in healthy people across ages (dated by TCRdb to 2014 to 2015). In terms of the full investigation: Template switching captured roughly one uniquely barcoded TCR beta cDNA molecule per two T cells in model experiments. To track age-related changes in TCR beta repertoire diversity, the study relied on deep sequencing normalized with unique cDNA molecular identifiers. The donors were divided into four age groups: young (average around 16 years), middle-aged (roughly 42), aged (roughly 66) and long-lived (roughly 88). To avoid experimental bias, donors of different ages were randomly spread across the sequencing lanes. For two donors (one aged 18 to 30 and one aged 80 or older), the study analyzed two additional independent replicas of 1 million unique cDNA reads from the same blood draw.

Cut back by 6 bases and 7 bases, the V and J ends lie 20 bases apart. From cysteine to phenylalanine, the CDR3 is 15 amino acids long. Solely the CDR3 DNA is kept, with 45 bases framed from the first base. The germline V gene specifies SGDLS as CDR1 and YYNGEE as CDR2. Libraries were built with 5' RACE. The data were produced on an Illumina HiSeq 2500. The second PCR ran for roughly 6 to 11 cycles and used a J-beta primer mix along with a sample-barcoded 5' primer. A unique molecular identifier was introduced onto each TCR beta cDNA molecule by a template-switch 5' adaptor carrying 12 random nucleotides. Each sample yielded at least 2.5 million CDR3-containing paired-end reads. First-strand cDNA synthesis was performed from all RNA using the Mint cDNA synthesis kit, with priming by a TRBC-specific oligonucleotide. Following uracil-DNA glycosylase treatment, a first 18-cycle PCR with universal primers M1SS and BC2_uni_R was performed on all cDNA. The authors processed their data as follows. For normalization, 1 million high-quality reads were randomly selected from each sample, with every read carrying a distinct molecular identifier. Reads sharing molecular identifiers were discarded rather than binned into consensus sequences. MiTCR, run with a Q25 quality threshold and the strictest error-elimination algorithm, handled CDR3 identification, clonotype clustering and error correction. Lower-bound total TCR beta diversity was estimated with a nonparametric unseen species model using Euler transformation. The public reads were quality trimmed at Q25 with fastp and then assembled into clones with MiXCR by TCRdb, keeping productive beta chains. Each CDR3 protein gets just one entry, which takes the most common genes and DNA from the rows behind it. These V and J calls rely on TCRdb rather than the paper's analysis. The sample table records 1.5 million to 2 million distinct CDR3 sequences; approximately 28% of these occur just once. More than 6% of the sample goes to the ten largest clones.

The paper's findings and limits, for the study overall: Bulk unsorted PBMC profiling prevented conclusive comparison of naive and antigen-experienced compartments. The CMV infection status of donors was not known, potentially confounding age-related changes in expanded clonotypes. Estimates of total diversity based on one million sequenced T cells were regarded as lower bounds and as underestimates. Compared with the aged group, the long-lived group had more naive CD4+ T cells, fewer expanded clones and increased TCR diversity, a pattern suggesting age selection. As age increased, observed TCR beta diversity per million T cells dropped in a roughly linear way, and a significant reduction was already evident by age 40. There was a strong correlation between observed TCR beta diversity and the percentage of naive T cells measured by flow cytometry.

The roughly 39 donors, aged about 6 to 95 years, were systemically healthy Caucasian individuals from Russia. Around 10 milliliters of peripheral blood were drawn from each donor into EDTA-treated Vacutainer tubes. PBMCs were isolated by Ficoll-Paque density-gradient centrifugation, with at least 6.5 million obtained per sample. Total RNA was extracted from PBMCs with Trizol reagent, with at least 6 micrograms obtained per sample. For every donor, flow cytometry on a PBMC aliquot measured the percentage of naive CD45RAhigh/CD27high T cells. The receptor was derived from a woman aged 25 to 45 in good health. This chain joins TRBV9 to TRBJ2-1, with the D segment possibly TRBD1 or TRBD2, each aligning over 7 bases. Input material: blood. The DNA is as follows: TGTGCCAGCACCCCAGGGGGGGCCGTTCGGAATGAGCAGTTCTTC. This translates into CASTPGGAVRNEQFF.